Given below is one T cell receptor (beta chain) in context. What it recognizes is unknown. A single base separates this from a much larger clone, so it may be a read error. These data are taken from a study of blood T cells in healthy people across ages. Sample-barcoded 5' priming and a J-beta primer mix drove a second PCR of roughly 6 to 12 cycles. Every sample returned 2.5 million or more CDR3-containing paired-end reads. TCRdb fed the 5' RACE reads into MiXCR, producing one record per CDR3 protein. Counted here are 2 million or so distinct CDR3 sequences, roughly 52% occurring once; the ten biggest clones make up less than 2.5%. Findings of the study overall: Both naive CD4+ cell counts and diversity were greater in long-lived donors than in aged donors. Higher naive T cell percentage went strongly together with higher TCR beta diversity. Older age coincided with a roughly linear decline in TCR beta diversity per million T cells.

The origin of this receptor is a woman aged 40 to 50 in good health. Sequences were obtained from blood.

CDR3 loop: CASSLWGTSGGHYNEQYF. In DNA, the CDR3 is TGTGCCAGCAGTTTATGGGGGACTAGCGGGGGCCACTACAATGAGCAGTACTTC. The chain has TRBV28 and TRBJ2-7, with 14 positions matching TRBD2. The trim removed 0 bases at V and 7 bases at J, leaving 11 bases unmatched. In germline, CDR1 is MDHEN, CDR2 SYDVKM. The CDR3 has 18 residues.